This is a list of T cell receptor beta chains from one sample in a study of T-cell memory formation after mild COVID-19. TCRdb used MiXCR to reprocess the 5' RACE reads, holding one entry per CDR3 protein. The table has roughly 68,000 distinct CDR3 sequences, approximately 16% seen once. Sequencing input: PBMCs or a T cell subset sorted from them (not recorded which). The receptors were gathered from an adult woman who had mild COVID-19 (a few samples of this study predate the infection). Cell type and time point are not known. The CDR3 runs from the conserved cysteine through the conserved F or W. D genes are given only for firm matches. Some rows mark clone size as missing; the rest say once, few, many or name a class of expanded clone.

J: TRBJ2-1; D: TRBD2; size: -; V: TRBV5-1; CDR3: CASGGGASGPGDEQFF; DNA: TGCGCCAGCGGGGGAGGGGCTAGCGGACCGGGGGATGAGCAGTTCTTC
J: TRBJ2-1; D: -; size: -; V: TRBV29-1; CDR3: CSAIGDINEQFF; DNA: TGCAGCGCCATAGGGGACATCAATGAGCAGTTCTTC
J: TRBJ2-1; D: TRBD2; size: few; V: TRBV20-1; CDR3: CSASLGTSGTSSYNEQFF; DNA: TGCAGTGCTAGCCTCGGGACTAGCGGGACGAGCTCCTACAATGAGCAGTTCTTC
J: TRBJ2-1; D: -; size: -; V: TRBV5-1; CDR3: CASGGANEQFF; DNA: TGCGCCAGCGGGGGCGCCAATGAGCAGTTCTTC
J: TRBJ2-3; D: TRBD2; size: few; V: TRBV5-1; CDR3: CASSSGTLGTSGGTEDTQYF; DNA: TGCGCCAGCAGCTCTGGAACCCTCGGGACTAGCGGGGGAACTGAAGATACGCAGTATTTT
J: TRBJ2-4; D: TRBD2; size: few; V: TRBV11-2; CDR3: CASSLDVAGGSVGGIQYF; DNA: TGTGCCAGCAGCTTAGACGTAGCGGGAGGCTCGGTCGGAGGCATTCAGTACTTC
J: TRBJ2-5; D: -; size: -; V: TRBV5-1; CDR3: CASSDLLMGETQYF; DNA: TGCGCCAGCAGCGATCTACTCATGGGAGAGACCCAGTACTTC
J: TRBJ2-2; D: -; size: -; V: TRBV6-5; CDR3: CASSYSGGSTGELFF; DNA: TGTGCCAGCAGTTACTCGGGCGGGTCCACCGGGGAGCTGTTTTTT
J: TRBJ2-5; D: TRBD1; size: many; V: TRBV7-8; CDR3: CASSLFGQGDRF; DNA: TGTGCCAGCAGCTTATTCGGCCAGGGGGATCGCTTC
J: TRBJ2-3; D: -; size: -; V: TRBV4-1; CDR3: CASSQTLVTDTQYF; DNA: TGCGCCAGCAGCCAGACACTTGTCACAGATACGCAGTATTTT
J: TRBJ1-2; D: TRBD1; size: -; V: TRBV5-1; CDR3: CASSLGQGADGYTF; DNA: TGCGCCAGCAGCTTGGGACAGGGGGCGGATGGCTACACCTTC